A single sample gave rise to the 25 T cell receptor beta chains below, sequenced in a study of cytomegalovirus exposure and HLA in healthy donors. TCRdb's table, derived via immunoSEQ multiplex PCR, lists solely in-frame clones and lacks some. Of 95,000 to 150,000 clones listed, about 88% were seen once; the top ten hold less than 1.5%. Material for sequencing was PBMCs. The receptors originated from a woman aged 18 to 35 in good health and CMV-seronegative.

The sample holds a few counts of this clone. This sequence joins TRBV5-8 and TRBJ1-5, with 11 bases matching TRBD1. The CDR3 is made up of 14 amino acids. J was trimmed by 5 bases and V by 4 bases; bases with no gene match: 2. Germline-derived CDR1 and CDR2 are SGHTS and YDEGEE. CDR3 sequence reads: CASSPGQGDQPQHF. CDR3 DNA sequence: TGTGCCAGCAGCCCGGGACAGGGGGATCAGCCCCAGCATTTT.

The table lists this clone with a count of one. This chain joins TRBV5-1 and TRBJ1-2; TRBD1 might be the D (5 bases). CDR3 length equals 15 residues. V gave up 0 bases and J gave up 9 bases, with 18 bases separating them. The V gene's germline CDR1 is SGHRS and CDR2 YFSETQ. CDR3 sequence: CASSLGGERGVSYTF. The CDR3 DNA reads TGCGCCAGCAGCTTGGGCGGGGAGAGGGGAGTTAGCTACACCTTC. Looking up the rest from reference TRBV5-1 and TRBJ1-2 gives the full variable domain: KAGVTQTPRYLIKTRGQQVTLSCSPISGHRSVSWYQQTPGQGLQFLFEYFSETQRNKGNFPGRFSGRQFSNSRSEMNVSTLELGDSALYLCASSLGGERGVSYTFGSGTRLTVV.

The chain joins TRBV28 to TRBJ1-6; possibly TRBD1 for D (5 bases). CDR3 length equals 15 residues. V shed 2 bases and J shed 9 bases, with 14 bases lying between them. Germline V gene sequence: CDR1 MDHEN, CDR2 SYDVKM. CDR3 DNA sequence: TGTGCCAGCAGTTTAGTCGCAGGGCTAGTTTCACCCCTCCACTTT. It is translated as CASSLVAGLVSPLHF.

V and J are TRBV2 and TRBJ2-1, with TRBD2 matching 14 bases. Germline V gives CDR1 SNHLY, CDR2 FYNNEI. V trimming: 10 bases; J trimming: 7 bases; junction bases outside the gene matches: 9. This CDR3 has 15 residues. CDR3 sequence reads: CATTRGTSGGNEQFF. The CDR3 region has the DNA TGTGCCACTACAAGGGGGACTAGCGGGGGAAATGAGCAGTTCTTC.

In DNA, the CDR3 is TGTGCCAGCAGCGTTACAGGGGCGGGTGAGCAGTTCTTC. The encoded protein is CASSVTGAGEQFF. The rearrangement links TRBV9 to TRBJ2-1; 7 bases agree with TRBD1. The CDR3 runs to 13 residues. With 2 bases clipped from V and 9 bases from J, the junction kept 5 bases outside the gene matches. CDR1 is SGDLS, CDR2 YYNGEE, per germline.

The genes are TRBV5-1 and TRBJ1-1; D perhaps matches TRBD1 (5 bases). Germline V gives CDR1 SGHRS, CDR2 YFSETQ. The CDR3 runs 14 residues. V lost 4 bases, J lost 4 bases, and 14 bases lay in between. The CDR3 region is CASSVQASSTEAFF. CDR3 in DNA: TGCGCCAGCAGCGTACAGGCGTCGAGCACTGAAGCTTTCTTT.

The V and J genes are TRBV5-4 and TRBJ1-5, with 11 positions matching TRBD1. The germline CDR1 and CDR2 sequences are SGHNT and YYREEE (reference sequence). The ends lost 0 bases at V and 6 bases at J; junction bases unmatched: 2. This CDR3 region has 15 residues. The CDR3 bases are TGTGCCAGCAGCTTGGATGGGACAGGGGGTCAGCCCCAGCATTTT. Its translation is CASSLDGTGGQPQHF.

V gene TRBV2 combines with J gene TRBJ2-7; perhaps TRBD1 as D (5 bases). Deletions cut 5 bases from V and 4 bases from J, with 9 bases between. The CDR3 covers 12 residues. From germline, CDR1 is SNHLY and CDR2 FYNNEI. In DNA form, the CDR3 reads TGTGCCAGCAGTCCAGGGCGGTACGAGCAGTACGTC. Translating it yields CASSPGRYEQYV.

The J gene is TRBJ2-1, the V gene TRBV30, with TRBD2 matching 15 bases. This CDR3 spans 16 amino acids. V shed 1 base and J 8 bases; nucleotides not matched to a gene: 6. Germline V gene sequence: CDR1 GTSNPN, CDR2 SVGIG (reference sequence). The DNA of the CDR3 is TGTGCCTGGAGTGAGTTTGGACTAGCGGGGGGGTATGAGCAGTTCTTC. Its translation: CAWSEFGLAGGYEQFF.

The V gene is TRBV29-1, the J gene TRBJ2-1, with D tentatively TRBD1 (5 bases). The CDR3 totals 15 residues. The V end was cut by 0 bases, the J end by 0 bases, with 9 bases between. CDR1 is SQVTM and CDR2 is ANQGSEA in the germline V gene. The CDR3 here is CSVEDRASSYNEQFF. Here the CDR3 DNA reads TGCAGCGTTGAAGACAGGGCTAGCTCCTACAATGAGCAGTTCTTC.

The chain uses TRBV10-3 and TRBJ1-1, with D tentatively TRBD1 (6 bases). V was clipped by 0 bases and J by 0 bases, with 8 bases between them. Germline CDR1 and CDR2: ENHRY and SYGVKD. This CDR3 comprises 15 residues. This CDR3 reads CAISESGTLNTEAFF. The CDR3 DNA follows: TGTGCCATCAGTGAGTCAGGGACACTGAACACTGAAGCTTTCTTT.

V gene TRBV6-5 combines with J gene TRBJ2-7; the match to TRBD1 covers 10 bases. The V gene's germline CDR1 is MNHEY and CDR2 SVGAGI. This CDR3 contains 15 residues. V gave up 5 bases and J gave up 1 base; unmatched junction bases: 5. CDR3 in DNA: TGTGCCAGCAGTCCGGACAGGGGGTCATCCTACGAGCAGTACTTC. Translation: CASSPDRGSSYEQYF.

This chain uses TRBV4-3 with TRBJ2-7; perhaps TRBD2 as D (6 bases). Germline V CDR1 and CDR2: LGHNA, YSLEER. Trimming removed 3 bases from V and 2 bases from J, with 11 bases in between. The CDR3 totals 14 residues. The CDR3 coding sequence is TGCGCCAGCAGCCAGGGACTGGGACCCTACGAGCAGTACTTC. This translates into CASSQGLGPYEQYF.

The J gene is TRBJ1-5, the V gene TRBV2, with D perhaps matching TRBD1 (6 bases). Trimming pared 10 bases from V and 4 bases from J, leaving 23 bases between. The CDR3 loop spans 16 amino acids. Per the germline V gene, CDR1 is SNHLY and CDR2 is FYNNEI. CDR3 amino acids: CATSVVATGINQPQHF. For the CDR3, the DNA is TGTGCCACCTCAGTTGTCGCGACAGGAATTAATCAGCCCCAGCATTTT.

A single count supports this clone. The chain carries TRBV29-1 and TRBJ2-5, with TRBD2 matching 10 bases. The J segment lost 4 bases and the V segment lost 5 bases, leaving 1 base of the junction unmatched. This CDR3 contains 12 residues. Germline V gene data show CDR1 as SQVTM and CDR2 as ANQGSEA. The CDR3 nucleotides read TGCAGCGTTCGACTAGCGGGAGAGACCCAGTACTTC. Its translation is CSVRLAGETQYF.

The chain links TRBV28 to TRBJ2-1; 7 nucleotides match TRBD2. After removal of 6 bases from V and 7 bases from J, the junction contained 9 bases not matched to a gene. CDR1 and CDR2 (germline): MDHEN, SYDVKM. The CDR3 spans 14 residues. This CDR3 reads CASRSTGRENEQFF. The CDR3 region has the DNA TGTGCCAGCAGATCCACGGGGCGGGAGAATGAGCAGTTCTTC.

The gene calls are TRBV29-1 and TRBJ2-2, with D perhaps matching TRBD1 (7 bases). Trimming cost V 6 bases and J 5 bases, with 19 bases left between them. Per germline, CDR1 SQVTM and CDR2 ANQGSEA. CDR3 length equals 15 residues. CDR3 DNA: TGCAGCGTCTGGACAGGAGGGGTTGGGACCGGGGAGCTGTTTTTT. Amino acid sequence: CSVWTGGVGTGELFF.

The chain has TRBV9 and TRBJ2-5, with 11 positions matching TRBD2. J was trimmed by 4 bases and V by 5 bases; bases with no gene match: 4. CDR1 and CDR2 from the germline V gene are SGDLS and YYNGEE. The CDR3 runs 14 residues. The CDR3 nucleotides read TGTGCCAGCAGTGTCACTAGCGGGGGAGAGACCCAGTACTTC. It encodes CASSVTSGGETQYF.

The rearrangement links TRBV14 to TRBJ1-2; D call uncertain. From germline, CDR1 is SGHDN and CDR2 FVKESK. The CDR3 sequence is 15 residues long. Trimming took off 0 bases at V and 3 bases at J, with 11 bases between the two ends. The CDR3 bases are TGTGCCAGCAGCCAAGATTTGGCGGGGTACTATGGCTACACCTTC. It is translated as CASSQDLAGYYGYTF.

The chain links TRBV28 to TRBJ1-2, with 7 nucleotides matching TRBD1. After removal of 3 bases from V and 6 bases from J, the junction contained 19 bases not matched to a gene. This CDR3 comprises 18 residues. The germline V gene has CDR1 MDHEN and CDR2 SYDVKM. CDR3 loop: CASSFRGWGQSEEDGYTF. The CDR3 DNA is TGTGCCAGCAGTTTCCGAGGTTGGGGACAGTCGGAAGAGGATGGCTACACCTTC.

The rearrangement uses TRBV2 and TRBJ2-2; D is possibly TRBD1 (5 bases). This CDR3 region has 18 residues. CDR1 is SNHLY and CDR2 is FYNNEI in the germline V gene. The germline V and J ends were trimmed by 7 bases and 2 bases, with 23 bases remaining between them. This CDR3 reads CASTHSTVQSTNTGELFF. The CDR3 DNA reads TGTGCCAGCACCCATTCGACAGTCCAGTCCACTAACACCGGGGAGCTGTTTTTT.

The chain couples TRBV18 to TRBJ1-6, with D possibly being TRBD1 (5 bases). CDR1 KGHSH and CDR2 LQKENI come from the germline V gene. The CDR3 covers 15 residues. Trimming took off 6 bases at V and 5 bases at J, with 14 bases between the two ends. The CDR3 reads CASSQLGRNNSPLHF. CDR3 sequence (DNA): TGTGCCAGCTCCCAGCTGGGGCGGAATAATTCACCCCTCCACTTT.

The V gene is TRBV21-1, the J gene TRBJ2-7; the table's D call, TRBD1, has no DNA check behind it. TRBV21-1 is tagged as a pseudogene. The CDR3 has 18 amino acids. The CDR3 reads CASSKFETLKLWSYEQYF. DNA for the CDR3: TGTGCCAGCAGCAAATTTGAGACACTCAAACTCTGGTCCTACGAGCAGTACTTC.

V and J are TRBV6-4 and TRBJ2-5; D is perhaps TRBD2 (5 bases). CDR1 and CDR2 from the germline V gene are MRHNA and SNTAGT. The germline V and J ends were trimmed by 4 bases and 2 bases, with 14 bases remaining between them. The CDR3 contains 15 residues. Written as DNA, the CDR3 is TGTGCCAGCAGTGCGCACGGGGAAGGACAAGAGACCCAGTACTTC. This translates into CASSAHGEGQETQYF.

The CDR3 DNA sequence: TGTGCCAGCAGTATTGCGGGGGGCTACGAGCAGTACGTC. This sequence encodes CASSIAGGYEQYV. The rearrangement uses TRBV6-5 and TRBJ2-7, with 8 bases lining up with TRBD2. Looked up from germline, CDR1 is MNHEY and CDR2 is SVGAGI. The CDR3 totals 13 residues. Losses at the gene ends were 5 bases for V and 3 bases for J; bases not matched to a gene: 3.